The source of this TCR beta chain is a study of identical twins. There are 13 residues in the CDR3. Trimming took off 6 bases at V and 3 bases at J, with 12 bases between the two ends. A single record per CDR3 protein comes from TCRdb applying MiXCR to the 5' RACE reads. This sample has around 1.7 million distinct CDR3 sequences, with around 33% found just once. The count of this clonotype is one. This clonotype was obtained from a newborn girl in good health. The V and J genes are TRBV12-3 or TRBV12-4 and TRBJ2-7; no firm D call. The sample consisted of cord blood. CDR3 nucleotide sequence: TGTGCCAGCAGCCCCCACACGGGCTACGAGCAGTACTTC. It specifies CASSPHTGYEQYF.